This T cell receptor (beta chain) comes out of a study of blood T cell repertoires in COVID-19. Trimming removed 2 bases from V and 6 bases from J, with 10 bases in between. The V gene's germline CDR1 is SGHRS and CDR2 YFSETQ. The CDR3 sequence is 13 residues long. Here immunoSEQ multiplex PCR was the method, and the copy in TCRdb shows in-frame clones only, minus some. The sample lists approximately 360,000 clones; roughly four fifths were seen once. The origin of this receptor is a woman between 45 and 60 years old who had recovered from COVID-19. The sequenced sample was PBMCs or T cells enriched from blood (not recorded which). V and J are TRBV5-1 and TRBJ2-3; D is uncertain. DNA for the CDR3: TGCGCCAGCAGCTTAGGAGCATGGGATACGCAGTATTTT. Translating gives CASSLGAWDTQYF. The full variable domain, in which reference TRBV5-1 and TRBJ2-3 provide the parts outside the CDR3, is KAGVTQTPRYLIKTRGQQVTLSCSPISGHRSVSWYQQTPGQGLQFLFEYFSETQRNKGNFPGRFSGRQFSNSRSEMNVSTLELGDSALYLCASSLGAWDTQYFGPGTRLTVL.